Listed below are T cell receptor beta chains from one sample, sequenced in a study of cytomegalovirus exposure and HLA in healthy donors. TCRdb's table, derived via immunoSEQ multiplex PCR, lists solely in-frame clones and lacks some. The profile covers around 190,000 clones, with roughly 77% appearing a single time and around 3.6% taken by the ten largest. Source material: PBMCs. The source is a man aged 35 to 55 in good health and CMV-seropositive. Each CDR3 is given with its conserved first and last residue. D genes are given only for firm matches. For some rows the clone size is stated as once, few or many, or as a class when expanded; others skip it.

clone size,D gene,J gene,V gene,CDR3 protein,CDR3 DNA
-,TRBD2,TRBJ2-7,TRBV5-4,CASSLGLAGGAYEQYF,TGTGCCAGCAGCTTGGGACTAGCGGGAGGTGCCTACGAGCAGTACTTC
-,-,TRBJ2-1,TRBV6-5,CASSYSRKSTEQFF,TGTGCCAGCAGTTACTCGAGGAAGTCAACTGAGCAGTTCTTC
-,-,TRBJ2-5,TRBV27,CASSLSGGETQYF,TGTGCCAGCAGTTTATCGGGGGGAGAGACCCAGTACTTC
-,-,TRBJ1-5,TRBV6-6,CASSQPGGTSNQPQHF,TGTGCCAGCAGTCAGCCGGGGGGCACTAGCAATCAGCCCCAGCATTTT
-,-,TRBJ1-2,TRBV29-1,CSVEQNYGYTF,TGCAGCGTTGAACAGAACTATGGCTACACCTTC
-,TRBD1,TRBJ2-7,TRBV9,CASSLGTGGGFYEQYF,TGTGCCAGCAGCCTGGGGACAGGGGGAGGGTTCTACGAGCAGTACTTC
-,TRBD1,TRBJ2-5,TRBV5-6,CASSPRQGAQETQYF,TGTGCCAGCAGCCCGCGACAGGGGGCCCAAGAGACCCAGTACTTC
-,-,TRBJ2-3,TRBV6-5,CASSYSDAGIDTQYF,TGTGCCAGCAGTTACTCGGATGCGGGGATAGATACGCAGTATTTT
-,TRBD1,TRBJ2-5,TRBV7-9,CASSYGQGETQYF,TGTGCCAGCAGCTACGGACAGGGGGAGACCCAGTACTTC
-,-,TRBJ2-5,TRBV28,CASSAGTTQRGETQYF,TGTGCCAGCAGTGCCGGGACGACTCAAAGGGGGGAGACCCAGTACTTC
-,-,TRBJ1-2,TRBV7-9,CASSLSFLGAGGYTF,TGTGCCAGCAGCTTATCCTTTTTGGGGGCAGGTGGCTACACCTTC
-,-,TRBJ1-1,TRBV27,CASSKTPNTEAFF,TGTGCCAGCAGTAAAACTCCGAACACTGAAGCTTTCTTT
-,TRBD2,TRBJ2-7,TRBV7-2,CASSKLAGAYEQYF,TGTGCCAGCAGCAAACTAGCGGGGGCCTACGAGCAGTACTTC
-,TRBD2,TRBJ2-7,TRBV5-1,CASSPGGTSGGLYYEQYF,TGCGCCAGCAGCCCGGGGGGGACTAGCGGGGGTCTCTACTACGAGCAGTACTTC
-,TRBD1,TRBJ2-3,TRBV6-1,CASSVYRGTSTDTQYF,TGTGCCAGCAGTGTCTACAGGGGCACCTCCACAGATACGCAGTATTTT
-,TRBD1,TRBJ1-2,TRBV7-9,CASSLAPPGQGVGYTF,TGTGCCAGCAGCTTAGCCCCCCCCGGACAGGGGGTTGGCTACACCTTC
-,TRBD2,TRBJ2-7,TRBV6-5,CASSYERGGSYEQYF,TGTGCCAGCAGTTACGAGCGGGGGGGGTCCTACGAGCAGTACTTC
-,-,TRBJ1-1,TRBV9,CASSPEEGMNTEAFF,TGTGCCAGCAGCCCGGAGGAGGGGATGAACACTGAAGCTTTCTTT
once,-,TRBJ1-5,TRBV6-5,CASSYSFRGNQPQHF,TGTGCCAGCAGTTACTCTTTTAGGGGGAATCAGCCCCAGCATTTT
-,-,TRBJ1-1,TRBV5-1,CASSQPLGNTEAFF,TGCGCCAGCAGCCAACCTCTAGGGAACACTGAAGCTTTCTTT
-,TRBD2,TRBJ2-7,TRBV6-5,CASSRPSSGRPEQYF,TGTGCCAGCAGCCGACCCTCTAGCGGGAGACCCGAGCAGTACTTC
-,TRBD1,TRBJ1-4,TRBV11-2,CASSSRDSGRVEKLFF,TGTGCCAGCAGCTCACGGGACAGCGGACGGGTGGAAAAACTGTTTTTT
once,TRBD1,TRBJ2-7,TRBV11-1,CASSNPRDRGLPWDYEQYF,TGTGCCAGCAGCAACCCCCGGGACAGGGGCCTACCCTGGGACTACGAGCAGTACTTC
-,-,TRBJ2-7,TRBV10-3,CATSSPTSYEQYF,TGTGCCACTAGTAGCCCGACGTCCTACGAGCAGTACTTC
once,-,TRBJ1-4,TRBV10-3,CAISGSASNEKLFF,TGTGCCATCAGTGGGTCAGCTTCGAATGAAAAACTGTTTTTT
-,-,TRBJ2-7,TRBV25-1,CASSVRSYEQYF,TGTGCCAGCAGTGTCCGGAGTTACGAGCAGTACTTC
-,TRBD1,TRBJ1-2,TRBV27,CASSESNRGQGDSYGYTF,TGTGCCAGCAGTGAAAGTAATAGGGGACAGGGGGATTCCTATGGCTACACCTTC
-,-,TRBJ1-4,TRBV6-6,CAGGSTNEKLFF,TGTGCGGGGGGGTCAACTAATGAAAAACTGTTTTTT
-,TRBD2,TRBJ2-3,TRBV7-2,CASSLIRLAGEFGFDTQYF,TGTGCCAGCAGCTTAATCCGGCTAGCGGGAGAGTTCGGGTTTGATACGCAGTATTTT
-,TRBD1,TRBJ2-5,TRBV18,CASSSGTGEETQYF,TGTGCCAGCTCCTCCGGGACAGGGGAAGAGACCCAGTACTTC
-,TRBD2,TRBJ2-3,TRBV5-4,CASSLGASGGARTDTQYF,TGTGCCAGCAGCTTGGGGGCTAGCGGGGGGGCCCGCACAGATACGCAGTATTTT
-,-,TRBJ2-1,TRBV10-3,CAISGGNSYNEQFF,TGTGCCATCAGTGGTGGCAACTCCTACAATGAGCAGTTCTTC
-,TRBD1,TRBJ1-2,TRBV7-2,CASSPGQGFGYGYTF,TGTGCCAGCAGCCCGGGACAGGGATTTGGCTATGGCTACACCTTC
-,-,TRBJ1-3,TRBV19,CASSHERGYSGNTIYF,TGTGCCAGTAGCCACGAGCGGGGATACTCTGGAAACACCATATATTTT
few,-,TRBJ1-5,TRBV18,CASSPGGDQPQHF,TGTGCCAGCTCACCAGGGGGCGATCAGCCCCAGCATTTT
-,-,TRBJ2-7,TRBV19,CASSINWGLAEQYF,TGTGCCAGTAGTATTAACTGGGGGCTCGCCGAGCAGTACTTC
-,-,TRBJ1-5,TRBV18,CASSPTGLQPQHF,TGTGCCAGCTCACCAACGGGACTTCAGCCCCAGCATTTT
-,-,TRBJ2-5,TRBV6-5,CASSRSVQETQYF,TGTGCCAGCAGTAGATCAGTCCAAGAGACCCAGTACTTC
-,TRBD2,TRBJ2-5,TRBV7-6,CASSLELAGGRETQYF,TGTGCCAGCAGCTTAGAACTAGCGGGGGGGCGAGAGACCCAGTACTTC
-,TRBD2,TRBJ2-2,TRBV27,CASSFMVAGGPGELFF,TGTGCCAGCAGTTTTATGGTGGCGGGGGGCCCCGGGGAGCTGTTTTTT
once,-,TRBJ1-1,TRBV13,CASSRRKGTEAFF,TGTGCCAGCAGCCGACGAAAGGGGACTGAAGCTTTCTTT